This paragraph reports one TCR beta chain. This specimen belongs to a study of blood T cell repertoires in COVID-19. The CDR3 spans 11 residues. In germline, CDR1 is KGHDR, CDR2 SFDVKD. V lost 4 bases and J 11 bases, leaving 7 bases between the germline ends. Produced via immunoSEQ multiplex PCR; TCRdb's table is partial and in-frame only. The table has some 100,000 clones, 60% to 85% seen once. Sequenced sample: peripheral blood. The chain is built from TRBV24-1 and TRBJ1-4; D is undetermined. The receptor comes from a man between 65 and 85 years old with acute or convalescent COVID-19. The CDR3 DNA is TGTGCCACCAGTGACGGGGTTAAACTGTTTTTT. Translating gives CATSDGVKLFF.